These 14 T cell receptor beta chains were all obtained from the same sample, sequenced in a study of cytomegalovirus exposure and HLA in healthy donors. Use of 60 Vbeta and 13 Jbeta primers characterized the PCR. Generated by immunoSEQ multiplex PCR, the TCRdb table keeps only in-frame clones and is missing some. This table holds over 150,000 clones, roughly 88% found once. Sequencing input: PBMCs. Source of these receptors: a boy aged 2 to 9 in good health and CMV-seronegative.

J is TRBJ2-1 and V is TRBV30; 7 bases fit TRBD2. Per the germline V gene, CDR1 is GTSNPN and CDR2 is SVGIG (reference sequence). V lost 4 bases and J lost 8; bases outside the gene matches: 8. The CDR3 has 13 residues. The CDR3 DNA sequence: TGTGCCTGGAACGTGGGAGGGCGGTATGAGCAGTTCTTC. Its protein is CAWNVGGRYEQFF.

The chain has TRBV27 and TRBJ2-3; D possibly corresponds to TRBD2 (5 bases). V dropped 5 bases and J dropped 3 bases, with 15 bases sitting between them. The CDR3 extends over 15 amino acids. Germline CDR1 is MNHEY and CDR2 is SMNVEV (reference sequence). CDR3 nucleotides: TGTGCCAGCAGTCTCGCGAGTAGAGGGACAGATACGCAGTATTTT. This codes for CASSLASRGTDTQYF.

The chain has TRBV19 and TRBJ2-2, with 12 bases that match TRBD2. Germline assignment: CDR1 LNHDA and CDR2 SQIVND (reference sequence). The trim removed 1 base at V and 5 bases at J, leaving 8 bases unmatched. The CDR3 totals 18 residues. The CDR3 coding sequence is TGTGCCAGTAGTATAGTCCCTAGCGGGGGGGCCCGGACCGGGGAGCTGTTTTTT. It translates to CASSIVPSGGARTGELFF.

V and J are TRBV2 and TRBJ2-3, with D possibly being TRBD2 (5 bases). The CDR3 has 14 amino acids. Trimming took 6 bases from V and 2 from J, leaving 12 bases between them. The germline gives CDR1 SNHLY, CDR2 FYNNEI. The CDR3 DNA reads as TGTGCCAGCAGCAAAACTAGTGCCACAGATACGCAGTATTTT. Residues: CASSKTSATDTQYF.

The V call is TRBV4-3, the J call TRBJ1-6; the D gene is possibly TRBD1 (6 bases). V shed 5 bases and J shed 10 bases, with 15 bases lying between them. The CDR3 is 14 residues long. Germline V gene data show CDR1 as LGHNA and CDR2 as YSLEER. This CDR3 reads CASSWARGGSPLHF. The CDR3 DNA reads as TGCGCCAGCAGCTGGGCCCGAGGGGGATCACCCCTCCACTTT.

In DNA, the CDR3 is TGTGCCAGCACCACTCAGGGGCTGACAAACACCGGGGAGCTGTTTTTT. Residues: CASTTQGLTNTGELFF. V gene TRBV13 combines with J gene TRBJ2-2, with D perhaps TRBD1 (6 bases). V was clipped by 7 bases and J by 2 bases, with 17 bases between them. The CDR3 runs 16 residues. Germline V gene lookup returns CDR1 PRHDT and CDR2 FYEKMQ (reference sequence). The complete variable domain, with remaining parts taken from reference TRBV13 and TRBJ2-2, reads AAGVIQSPRHLIKEKRETATLKCYPIPRHDTVYWYQQGPGQDPQFLISFYEKMQSDKGSIPDRFSAQQFSDYHSELNMSSLELGDSALYFCASTTQGLTNTGELFFGEGSRLTVL.

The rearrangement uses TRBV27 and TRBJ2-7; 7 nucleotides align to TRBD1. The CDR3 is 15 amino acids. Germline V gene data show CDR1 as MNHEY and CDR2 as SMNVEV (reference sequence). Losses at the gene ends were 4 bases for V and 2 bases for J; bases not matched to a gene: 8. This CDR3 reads CASSSTGERAYEQYF. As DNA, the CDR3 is TGTGCCAGCAGTTCCACAGGGGAAAGGGCCTACGAGCAGTACTTC.

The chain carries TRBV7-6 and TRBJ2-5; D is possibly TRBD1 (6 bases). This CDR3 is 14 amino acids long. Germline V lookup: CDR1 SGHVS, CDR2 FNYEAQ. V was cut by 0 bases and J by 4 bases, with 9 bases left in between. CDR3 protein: CASSLADRGETQYF. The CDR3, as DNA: TGTGCCAGCAGCTTAGCGGACAGAGGAGAGACCCAGTACTTC.

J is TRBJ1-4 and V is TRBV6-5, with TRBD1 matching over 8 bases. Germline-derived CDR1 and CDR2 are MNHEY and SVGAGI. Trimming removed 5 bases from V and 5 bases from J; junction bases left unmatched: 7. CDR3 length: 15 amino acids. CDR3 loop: CASSKRTGLNEKLFF. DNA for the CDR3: TGTGCCAGCAGTAAGAGGACAGGGTTGAATGAAAAACTGTTTTTT.

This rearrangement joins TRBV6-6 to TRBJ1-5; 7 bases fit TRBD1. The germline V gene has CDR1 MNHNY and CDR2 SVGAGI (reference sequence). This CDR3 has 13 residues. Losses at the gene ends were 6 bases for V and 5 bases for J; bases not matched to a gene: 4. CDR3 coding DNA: TGTGCCAGCAGGCCCGACAGGGATCAGCCCCAGCATTTT. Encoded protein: CASRPDRDQPQHF.

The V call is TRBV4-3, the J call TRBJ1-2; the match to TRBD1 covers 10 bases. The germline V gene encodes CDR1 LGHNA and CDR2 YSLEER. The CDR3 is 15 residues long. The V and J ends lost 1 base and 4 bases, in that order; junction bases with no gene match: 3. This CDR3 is CASSQGTGGGYGYTF. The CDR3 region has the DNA TGCGCCAGCAGCCAAGGGACAGGGGGAGGCTATGGCTACACCTTC.

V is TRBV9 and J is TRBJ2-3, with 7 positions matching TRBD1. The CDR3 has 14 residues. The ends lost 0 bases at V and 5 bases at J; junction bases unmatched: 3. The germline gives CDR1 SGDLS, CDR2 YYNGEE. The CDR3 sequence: CASSVGGDRDTQYF. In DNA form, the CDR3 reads TGTGCCAGCAGCGTAGGAGGGGACAGAGATACGCAGTATTTT.

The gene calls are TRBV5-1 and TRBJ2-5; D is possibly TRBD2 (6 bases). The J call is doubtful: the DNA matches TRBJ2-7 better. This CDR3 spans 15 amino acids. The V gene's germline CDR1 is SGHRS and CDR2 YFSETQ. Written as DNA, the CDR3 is TGCGCCAGCAGCTTGGTTGACGGGGGACGCAGCGAGCAGTACTTC. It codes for CASSLVDGGRSEQYF.

The CDR3 loop is CASSQGPGGSSYEQYF. CDR3 DNA: TGCGCCAGCAGCCAAGGGCCAGGGGGATCCTCTTACGAGCAGTACTTC. This chain links TRBV4-3 with TRBJ2-7; 7 nucleotides line up with TRBD1. The CDR3 runs to 16 residues. The ends lost 1 base at V and 4 bases at J; junction bases unmatched: 10. The germline CDR1 and CDR2 sequences are LGHNA and YSLEER.